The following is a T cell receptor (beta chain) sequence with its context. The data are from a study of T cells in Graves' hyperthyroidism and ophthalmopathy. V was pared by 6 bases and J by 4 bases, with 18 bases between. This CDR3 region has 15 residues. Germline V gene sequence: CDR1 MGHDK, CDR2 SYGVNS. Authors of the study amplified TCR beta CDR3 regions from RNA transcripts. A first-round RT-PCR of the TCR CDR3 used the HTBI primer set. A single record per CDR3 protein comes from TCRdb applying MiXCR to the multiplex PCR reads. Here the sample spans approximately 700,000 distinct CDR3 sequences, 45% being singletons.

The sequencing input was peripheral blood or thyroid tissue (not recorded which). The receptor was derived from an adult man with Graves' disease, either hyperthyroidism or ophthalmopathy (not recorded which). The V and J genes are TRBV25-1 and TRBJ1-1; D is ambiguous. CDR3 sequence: CASSLVGFQATEAFF. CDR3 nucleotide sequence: TGTGCCAGCAGCTTAGTGGGGTTCCAGGCCACTGAAGCTTTCTTT.